A selection of T cell receptor beta chains follows, all from one sample in a study of T cells in Graves' hyperthyroidism and ophthalmopathy. From the multiplex PCR reads, TCRdb called clonotypes with MiXCR, one entry per CDR3 protein. The sample records hundreds of thousands of distinct CDR3 sequences, less than 25% being singletons. What was sequenced was blood. The receptors stem from a man in his thirties or forties with Graves' ophthalmopathy. Each CDR3 is given without its conserved first and last residue. Fields, in order: D gene, J gene, clone size, V gene, CDR3 protein. A D gene is named only where the DNA matches it firmly. The listing skips clone size in some rows; elsewhere it reads once, few, many or a size class.

d_gene: -; j_gene: TRBJ1-3; abundance: -; v_gene: TRBV28; CDR3aa: ASSLPRGGNTIY
d_gene: TRBD1; j_gene: TRBJ1-1; abundance: once; v_gene: TRBV28; CDR3aa: TSSSGQGARDTEAS
d_gene: -; j_gene: TRBJ1-1; abundance: few; v_gene: TRBV20-1; CDR3aa: SADYREDTEAF
d_gene: -; j_gene: TRBJ2-7; abundance: -; v_gene: TRBV27; CDR3aa: ASRLRGPNYEQY
d_gene: TRBD2; j_gene: TRBJ2-7; abundance: -; v_gene: TRBV4-1; CDR3aa: ASSQDGRAYEQY
d_gene: TRBD2; j_gene: TRBJ2-3; abundance: -; v_gene: TRBV6-2/TRBV6-3; CDR3aa: ASNNRLAGGPDTQY
d_gene: -; j_gene: TRBJ2-6; abundance: -; v_gene: TRBV20-1; CDR3aa: SARAGGVRANVLT
d_gene: -; j_gene: TRBJ2-7; abundance: many; v_gene: TRBV3-1; CDR3aa: ASSQDVGQPYEQY
d_gene: TRBD1; j_gene: TRBJ1-5; abundance: few; v_gene: TRBV28; CDR3aa: ASCRGKHSNQPQH
d_gene: -; j_gene: TRBJ1-1; abundance: many; v_gene: TRBV28; CDR3aa: ASSQGSGAWNTEAF
d_gene: TRBD2; j_gene: TRBJ2-5; abundance: -; v_gene: TRBV5-6; CDR3aa: ASSLAGLEETQY
d_gene: -; j_gene: TRBJ2-1; abundance: -; v_gene: TRBV7-9; CDR3aa: ASSFSGANNEQF
d_gene: -; j_gene: TRBJ2-7; abundance: many; v_gene: TRBV5-1; CDR3aa: ASSSSYEQY
d_gene: TRBD1; j_gene: TRBJ1-5; abundance: few; v_gene: TRBV28; CDR3aa: ASSRQGAIYSNQPQH
d_gene: -; j_gene: TRBJ1-1; abundance: -; v_gene: TRBV7-6; CDR3aa: ASSLAPYRALADTEAF
d_gene: TRBD2; j_gene: TRBJ2-5; abundance: -; v_gene: TRBV3-1; CDR3aa: ASSQDYGGSHETQY
d_gene: TRBD1; j_gene: TRBJ2-7; abundance: many; v_gene: TRBV20-1; CDR3aa: SARGQGVEQY
d_gene: TRBD1; j_gene: TRBJ1-1; abundance: few; v_gene: TRBV7-2; CDR3aa: ASSLWSSDRGGWTEAF
d_gene: -; j_gene: TRBJ1-6; abundance: -; v_gene: TRBV28; CDR3aa: ASGAVRFLNSPLH
d_gene: -; j_gene: TRBJ1-2; abundance: many; v_gene: TRBV9; CDR3aa: ASSVGDGDGYT
d_gene: TRBD2; j_gene: TRBJ2-1; abundance: many; v_gene: TRBV5-1; CDR3aa: ASSKAGAHNEQF
d_gene: TRBD1; j_gene: TRBJ1-5; abundance: once; v_gene: TRBV20-1; CDR3aa: SARYRGKVLNQPQH
d_gene: TRBD2; j_gene: TRBJ2-7; abundance: -; v_gene: TRBV27; CDR3aa: ASSATGAGGPEEQY
d_gene: TRBD1; j_gene: TRBJ2-2; abundance: few; v_gene: TRBV15; CDR3aa: ATSSGTGIRTGELF
d_gene: TRBD2; j_gene: TRBJ2-7; abundance: few; v_gene: TRBV27; CDR3aa: ASSLRTSGNLYEQY
d_gene: -; j_gene: TRBJ1-1; abundance: -; v_gene: TRBV9; CDR3aa: ASSEYPRGPNTEAF
d_gene: TRBD1; j_gene: TRBJ1-2; abundance: many; v_gene: TRBV30; CDR3aa: AWTFETGNGYT
d_gene: -; j_gene: TRBJ1-1; abundance: many; v_gene: TRBV11-2; CDR3aa: ASSLDRKFTNTEAF
d_gene: TRBD2; j_gene: TRBJ2-3; abundance: -; v_gene: TRBV7-8; CDR3aa: ASSPVGTAGGSTDTQY
d_gene: -; j_gene: TRBJ2-1; abundance: -; v_gene: TRBV7-2; CDR3aa: ASSLAHNSYNEQF
d_gene: TRBD2; j_gene: TRBJ2-3; abundance: many; v_gene: TRBV11-2; CDR3aa: ASSSNLAGGTTDTQY
d_gene: -; j_gene: TRBJ2-5; abundance: many; v_gene: TRBV20-1; CDR3aa: SAPAGTPQETQY
d_gene: -; j_gene: TRBJ2-3; abundance: few; v_gene: TRBV5-1; CDR3aa: ASSLVVGPADTQY
d_gene: -; j_gene: TRBJ2-7; abundance: -; v_gene: TRBV6-2/TRBV6-3; CDR3aa: ASSYSAEQY
d_gene: TRBD1; j_gene: TRBJ2-2; abundance: -; v_gene: TRBV6-4; CDR3aa: ATTGTVAGWELF
d_gene: -; j_gene: TRBJ1-2; abundance: many; v_gene: TRBV28; CDR3aa: ASSAADGYT
d_gene: TRBD1; j_gene: TRBJ1-5; abundance: few; v_gene: TRBV27; CDR3aa: ASSPRGAQPQH
d_gene: TRBD1; j_gene: TRBJ2-5; abundance: many; v_gene: TRBV7-2; CDR3aa: ASSLAVTGGETQY
d_gene: -; j_gene: TRBJ2-7; abundance: few; v_gene: TRBV5-8; CDR3aa: ASSLAGLASYEQY
d_gene: -; j_gene: TRBJ1-1; abundance: few; v_gene: TRBV19; CDR3aa: ASTPSRPTGLGNTEAF
d_gene: TRBD1; j_gene: TRBJ1-6; abundance: -; v_gene: TRBV20-1; CDR3aa: SARRTGRFSDSPLH
d_gene: TRBD2; j_gene: TRBJ2-4; abundance: few; v_gene: TRBV15; CDR3aa: ATSRDRGGAGDIQY
d_gene: -; j_gene: TRBJ2-5; abundance: -; v_gene: TRBV27; CDR3aa: ASSPGTDGETQY
d_gene: -; j_gene: TRBJ1-5; abundance: few; v_gene: TRBV3-1; CDR3aa: ASSQGISNQPQH
d_gene: -; j_gene: TRBJ2-5; abundance: -; v_gene: TRBV5-1; CDR3aa: ASSLEAGSIQETQY
d_gene: TRBD1; j_gene: TRBJ1-5; abundance: -; v_gene: TRBV20-1; CDR3aa: SAAGQGNQPQH
d_gene: -; j_gene: TRBJ1-1; abundance: -; v_gene: TRBV29-1; CDR3aa: SVEDHTF
d_gene: -; j_gene: TRBJ1-1; abundance: many; v_gene: TRBV28; CDR3aa: ASSPRMTLNTEAF
d_gene: -; j_gene: TRBJ2-2; abundance: -; v_gene: TRBV9; CDR3aa: ASSVGGLGELF
d_gene: -; j_gene: TRBJ2-5; abundance: -; v_gene: TRBV4-1; CDR3aa: ASSRGDTETQY
d_gene: -; j_gene: TRBJ2-3; abundance: few; v_gene: TRBV30; CDR3aa: AWSVPSSTDTQY
d_gene: -; j_gene: TRBJ2-7; abundance: -; v_gene: TRBV29-1; CDR3aa: SVEDRSYEQY